The clone carrying this TCR beta chain was picked up many times. Antigen: not known. The CDR3 is 14 residues long. From germline, CDR1 is DFQATT and CDR2 SNEGSKA (reference sequence). Trimming stripped 2 bases from V and 0 bases from J, with 8 bases between. The method for making cDNA was 5'RACE, and it used 10-nucleotide random UMIs. Every sequencing run produced over 160 million TCR-beta sequences, and the sequences from any one run covered 15-18 subjects. MiXCR, run by TCRdb on the 5' RACE reads, gives a single entry per CDR3 protein. This table holds roughly 59,000 distinct CDR3 sequences, more than 4.5% found once. The source of the sample is a study of neurological immune-mediated disorders. Study-wide points: Phylogenetic grouping assigned the repertoires of 18 of 34 multiple sclerosis patients to a single related-CDR3 cluster, representing a possible signature.

The clonotype was recovered from a human donor with multiple sclerosis. The donor label of this sample is uncertain. Sequencing used PBMCs. The chain combines TRBV20-1 with TRBJ1-5; possible D gene TRBD1, 5 bases. The CDR3 DNA reads TGCAGTGCTAGAATGGGGGTTAGCAATCAGCCCCAGCATTTT. Protein sequence: CSARMGVSNQPQHF.